One sample yielded the 21 T cell receptor beta chains listed below, sequenced in a study of neurological immune-mediated disorders. TCRdb processed the 5' RACE reads anew with MiXCR; each CDR3 protein has one entry. This sample has more than 45,000 distinct CDR3 sequences; 3% to 4% occur once, and the top ten carry about 6.3%. Sequencing input: PBMCs. All receptors come from a man aged 35-49 years with multiple sclerosis.

This clonotype was recorded at least ten times. The chain carries TRBV29-1 and TRBJ2-5, with D tentatively TRBD1 or TRBD2 (6 bases each). Trimming took off 3 bases at V and 2 bases at J, with 10 bases between the two ends. CDR3 length: 13 residues. Germline loops: CDR1 SQVTM, CDR2 ANQGSEA. The DNA of the CDR3 is TGCAGCGTTGAGGGGGGCGGTCAAGAGACCCAGTACTTC. It translates to CSVEGGGQETQYF.

In this sample, this clonotype turned up many times. J is TRBJ1-3 and V is TRBV18; perhaps TRBD1 as D (6 bases). Trimming pared 5 bases from V and 0 bases from J, leaving 8 bases between. The CDR3 is 14 residues long. Germline V lookup: CDR1 KGHSH, CDR2 LQKENI. The CDR3 loop reads CASSEDSSGNTIYF. CDR3 bases: TGTGCCAGCTCAGAGGACAGCTCTGGAAACACCATATATTTT. The full variable domain, with the rest looked up from reference TRBV18 and TRBJ1-3, is NAGVMQNPRHLVRRRGQEARLRCSPMKGHSHVYWYRQLPEEGLKFMVYLQKENIIDESGMPKERFSAEFPKEGPSILRIQQVVRGDSAAYFCASSEDSSGNTIYFGEGSWLTVV.

This clonotype has at least ten counts. The chain uses TRBV7-2 and TRBJ2-1; 10 positions match TRBD2. Germline values: CDR1 SGHTA, CDR2 FQGNSA. This CDR3 is built from 15 residues. V shed 7 bases, J shed 7 bases, and the junction held 10 bases outside the gene matches. CDR3 amino acids: CASNPAGGLVNEQFF. The CDR3 DNA reads as TGTGCCAGCAACCCAGCGGGGGGGCTTGTAAATGAGCAGTTCTTC.

In the case of this clonotype: A much larger clone differs by one base, so this may be a read error. Because the CDR3 is missing its conserved closing phenylalanine or tryptophan, this is likely a read error. The chain is built from TRBV20-1 and TRBJ2-1; D remains ambiguous. Germline V gene sequence: CDR1 DFQATT, CDR2 SNEGSKA (reference sequence). V was clipped by 3 bases and J by 4 bases, with 1 base between them. This CDR3 region has 10 residues. The CDR3 DNA sequence: TGCAGTGCTAGTTACAATGAGCAGTTCATC. It codes for CSASYNEQFI.

At least ten counts were recorded for this clonotype. This rearrangement joins TRBV5-1 to TRBJ2-5; D possibly corresponds to TRBD1 (5 bases). CDR1 is SGHRS and CDR2 is YFSETQ in the germline V gene. V was pared by 4 bases and J by 4 bases, with 17 bases between. CDR3 length equals 15 residues. In nucleotides, the CDR3 is TGCGCCAGCAGCCCCACACCAGGGTTCGTAGAGACCCAGTACTTC. Translating it yields CASSPTPGFVETQYF.

This clonotype was detected many times. The chain has TRBV2 and TRBJ2-7, with TRBD1 identical over 10 bases. This CDR3 spans 15 amino acids. CDR1 SNHLY and CDR2 FYNNEI come from the germline V gene. V was clipped by 7 bases and J by 4 bases; unmatched bases: 10. The CDR3 sequence is CASTTTGGARYEQYF. CDR3 coding DNA: TGTGCCAGCACCACGACAGGGGGCGCGAGGTACGAGCAGTACTTC. Drawing the rest from reference TRBV2 and TRBJ2-7, the complete variable domain is EPEVTQTPSHQVTQMGQEVILRCVPISNHLYFYWYRQILGQKVEFLVSFYNNEISEKSEIFDDQFSVERPDGSNFTLKIRSTKLEDSAMYFCASTTTGGARYEQYFGPGTRLTVT.

This clonotype was observed many times. J is TRBJ2-5 and V is TRBV5-1; the match to TRBD2 covers 7 bases. This CDR3 region has 14 residues. The germline V gene has CDR1 SGHRS and CDR2 YFSETQ. V shed 4 bases, J shed 0 bases, and the junction held 3 bases outside the gene matches. The CDR3 loop is CASSGGVDQETQYF. CDR3 DNA: TGCGCCAGCAGCGGGGGGGTGGACCAAGAGACCCAGTACTTC.

Only a few counts were recorded for this clonotype. Mismatch with germline at one junction end may stem from a read error. This chain joins TRBV6-5 and TRBJ1-6; D remains ambiguous. The length of the CDR3 is 19 residues. Germline CDR1 reads MNHEY; CDR2 reads SVGAGI. The CDR3 reads CASSYSTVRHEGVGSPLNF. The CDR3 region has the DNA TGTGCCAGCAGTTACTCGACCGTGAGACATGAAGGAGTGGGTTCACCCCTCAACTTT.

This clonotype was found many times. This chain uses TRBV5-6 with TRBJ2-1; possible D gene TRBD1, 6 bases. CDR3 length: 16 residues. Germline V lookup: CDR1 SGHDT, CDR2 YYEEEE. The V gene lost 4 bases and the J gene lost 2 bases, with 16 bases spanning the gap. CDR3 region: CASSRLDRQPYNEQFF. The CDR3 bases are TGTGCCAGCAGCAGATTGGACAGACAGCCCTACAATGAGCAGTTCTTC.

About this clonotype itself: Here the CDR3 omits its conserved ending phenylalanine or tryptophan, so a read error is the likely source. J is TRBJ2-4 and V is TRBV7-9; D is possibly TRBD1 (5 bases). Trimming stripped 2 bases from V and 6 bases from J, with 23 bases between. Per the germline V gene, CDR1 is SEHNR and CDR2 is FQNEAQ (reference sequence). This CDR3 region has 18 residues. The CDR3 sequence: CASSLILEISTTGNIQYC. In nucleotides, the CDR3 is TGTGCCAGCAGCTTAATCCTGGAGATATCGACAACAGGAAACATTCAGTACTGC.

This clonotype was counted many times. This chain connects TRBV5-1 to TRBJ2-7, with D possibly called TRBD1 or TRBD2 (6 bases each). The CDR3 is 16 amino acids. Per germline, CDR1 SGHRS and CDR2 YFSETQ. Between the trimmed V and J ends, which lost 3 bases and 2 bases, there was a span of 18 bases. CDR3: CASSWDPGGSPYEQYF. The CDR3, as DNA: TGCGCCAGCAGCTGGGACCCCGGGGGCAGCCCCTACGAGCAGTACTTC.

This clonotype appeared many times. The chain joins TRBV20-1 to TRBJ1-1, with a possible D match to TRBD1 (5 bases). Per the germline V gene, CDR1 is DFQATT and CDR2 is SNEGSKA (reference sequence). CDR3 length equals 13 residues. V lost 5 bases to trimming and J lost 5 bases, with 15 bases between them. The CDR3 DNA sequence: TGCAGTGCTCCCCGGGCAGGGAGTACTGAAGCTTTCTTT. Its protein is CSAPRAGSTEAFF.

The rearrangement links TRBV19 to TRBJ1-4, with unresolved D. Looked up from germline, CDR1 is LNHDA and CDR2 is SQIVND (reference sequence). Between the trimmed V and J ends, which lost 5 bases and 3 bases, there was a span of 10 bases. The CDR3 sequence is 14 residues long. CDR3 nucleotide sequence: TGTGCCAGTAGTCCGAGACGGCCTAATGAAAAACTGTTTTTT. Its protein is CASSPRRPNEKLFF.

This clonotype was found many times. This chain connects TRBV7-3 to TRBJ2-4, with TRBD2 matching 8 bases. The germline gives CDR1 SGHTA, CDR2 FQGTGA. The V and J ends lost 5 bases and 2 bases, in that order; junction bases with no gene match: 14. This CDR3 has 18 residues. CDR3 in amino acids: CASSGEIVSGESKNIQYF. In DNA, the CDR3 is TGTGCCAGCAGCGGCGAGATTGTTAGCGGGGAATCCAAAAACATTCAGTACTTC. The complete variable domain, with remaining parts taken from reference TRBV7-3 and TRBJ2-4, reads GAGVSQTPSNKVTEKGKYVELRCDPISGHTALYWYRQSLGQGPEFLIYFQGTGAADDSGLPNDRFFAVRPEGSVSTLKIQRTERGDSAVYLCASSGEIVSGESKNIQYFGAGTRLSVL.

About this clonotype: This is likely a read error, given that the CDR3 carries no conserved phenylalanine or tryptophan at its end. V and J are TRBV7-9 and TRBJ2-1; D tentatively reads TRBD1 or TRBD2 (6 bases each). Germline V gene data show CDR1 as SEHNR and CDR2 as FQNEAQ (reference sequence). The CDR3 has 15 amino acids. The V end lost 5 bases, the J end lost 5 bases, and 16 bases lay between the germline ends. The CDR3 bases are TGTGCCAGCAGCCCTGGGGGGCCCGAGGACAATGAGCAGTTCAAC. Translated: CASSPGGPEDNEQFN.

This clonotype was seen many times. V gene TRBV4-1 combines with J gene TRBJ1-2; weak D call: TRBD1 (5 bases). The CDR3 is 14 amino acids. CDR1 and CDR2 (germline): MGHRA, YSYEKL. The V and J ends lost 4 bases and 7 bases respectively, with 16 bases between them. The CDR3 nucleotides read TGCGCCAGCAGCCTAACCGCAGGGACGGCTGGCTACACCTTC. Protein: CASSLTAGTAGYTF.

Regarding this clonotype: A read error may explain this, as a much larger clone is one base away. Since the CDR3 does not end with the conserved phenylalanine or tryptophan, this likely comes from a read error. The rearrangement links TRBV4-1 to TRBJ2-5; the match to TRBD1 covers 7 bases. The CDR3 spans 14 residues. The ends lost 4 bases at V and 4 bases at J; junction bases unmatched: 6. CDR1 MGHRA and CDR2 YSYEKL come from the germline V gene. Here the CDR3 reads CASSRDDRVETQYI. CDR3 nucleotides: TGCGCCAGCAGCCGAGATGACAGGGTAGAGACCCAGTACATC.

In its sample, this clonotype was seen many times. This chain joins TRBV20-1 and TRBJ1-6; D is possibly TRBD1 (6 bases). Germline-derived CDR1 and CDR2 are DFQATT and SNEGSKA (reference sequence). The V gene lost 5 bases and the J gene lost 3 bases, with 14 bases spanning the gap. The CDR3 is 15 residues long. The CDR3 loop reads CSASPGANYNSPLHF. CDR3 bases: TGCAGTGCTTCCCCGGGGGCCAACTATAATTCACCCCTCCACTTT.

This clonotype occurred many times. The J gene is TRBJ1-5, the V gene TRBV18; D perhaps matches TRBD1 (6 bases). Trimming removed 6 bases at V and 3 bases at J, with 15 bases between. This CDR3 comprises 15 residues. Germline V CDR1 and CDR2: KGHSH, LQKENI. The CDR3 DNA is TGTGCCAGCTCCCCGGCACAGGGTTCCAATCAGCCCCAGCATTTT. Residues: CASSPAQGSNQPQHF.

This clonotype was counted at least ten times. The gene calls are TRBV20-1 and TRBJ2-1; 11 bases agree with TRBD1. CDR1 and CDR2 from the germline V gene are DFQATT and SNEGSKA (reference sequence). With 5 bases clipped from V and 7 bases from J, the junction kept 7 bases outside the gene matches. The CDR3 length is 14 residues. The DNA for the CDR3 is TGCAGTGCTGGGGGACAGGGGGTTAGAAATGAGCAGTTCTTC. Its protein product is CSAGGQGVRNEQFF.

The V call is TRBV12-3 or TRBV12-4, the J call TRBJ1-4; no clear D gene. Trimming left V 5 bases short and J 0 bases short, with 13 bases between. The CDR3 sequence is 16 residues long. The CDR3: CASSLRYIATNEKLFF. As DNA, the CDR3 is TGTGCCAGCAGTCTCAGATACATTGCAACTAATGAAAAACTGTTTTTT.